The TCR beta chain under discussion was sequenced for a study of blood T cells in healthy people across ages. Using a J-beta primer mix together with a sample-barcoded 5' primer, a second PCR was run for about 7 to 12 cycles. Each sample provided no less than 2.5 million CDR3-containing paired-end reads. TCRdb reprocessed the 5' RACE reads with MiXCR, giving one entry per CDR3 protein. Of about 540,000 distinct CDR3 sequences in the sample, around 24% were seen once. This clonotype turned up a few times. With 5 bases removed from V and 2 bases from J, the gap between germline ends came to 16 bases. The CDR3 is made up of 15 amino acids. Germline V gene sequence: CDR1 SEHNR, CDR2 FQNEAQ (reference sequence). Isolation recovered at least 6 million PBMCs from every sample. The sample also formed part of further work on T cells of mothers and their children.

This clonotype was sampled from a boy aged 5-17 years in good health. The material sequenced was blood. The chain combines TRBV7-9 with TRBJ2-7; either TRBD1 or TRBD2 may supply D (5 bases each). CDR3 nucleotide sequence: TGTGCCAGCAGCCATGGGACCGGGCCTACCTACGAGCAGTACTTC. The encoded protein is CASSHGTGPTYEQYF.